A selection of T cell receptor beta chains follows, all from one sample in a study of cytotoxic CD8 clonotypes in ibrutinib-treated CLL. Assay used: immunoSEQ multiplex PCR; TCRdb lists only in-frame clones, some missing. The table has 45,000 to 65,000 clones, roughly 85% seen once. The sample here was PBMCs, taken after 24 months of ibrutinib treatment. Receptor source: a human donor with chronic lymphocytic leukemia. The CDR3 runs from the conserved cysteine through the conserved F or W. D genes are given only for firm matches. Clone size appears in some rows only: once, few, many, or a class for an expanded clone.

- TRBJ1-3 - TRBV30 CAWKNERTSGNTIYF TGTGCCTGGAAAAATGAAAGAACCTCTGGAAACACCATATATTTT
- TRBJ2-1 few TRBV18 CASSPSGFSYNEQFF TGTGCCAGCTCACCTAGCGGTTTCTCCTACAATGAGCAGTTCTTC
TRBD1 TRBJ1-1 - TRBV7-9 CASSSGQGMNTEAFF TGTGCCAGCAGCTCCGGACAGGGAATGAACACTGAAGCTTTCTTT
- TRBJ2-2 few TRBV15 CATSRDPRRTRNTGELFF TGTGCCACCAGCAGAGATCCTAGGCGGACTCGCAACACCGGGGAGCTGTTTTTT
- TRBJ1-5 - TRBV28 CASSTGGFQPQHF TGTGCCAGCAGCACGGGGGGCTTTCAGCCCCAGCATTTT
- TRBJ1-1 - TRBV7-9 CASSLAGGGNTEAFF TGTGCCAGCAGCTTAGCAGGCGGAGGGAACACTGAAGCTTTCTTT
- TRBJ1-5 - TRBV10-3 CAISERGADNQPQHF TGTGCCATCAGTGAGAGAGGGGCCGACAATCAGCCCCAGCATTTT
TRBD1 TRBJ1-1 - TRBV6-1 CASSGDRGENTEAFF TGTGCCAGCAGTGGGGACAGGGGCGAGAACACTGAAGCTTTCTTT
- TRBJ2-1 - TRBV7-1 CASSSESNEQFF TGTGCCAGCAGCTCGGAAAGCAATGAGCAGTTCTTC
TRBD1 TRBJ1-4 - TRBV6-6 CASGQGHNEKLFF TGTGCCAGCGGACAGGGCCATAATGAAAAACTGTTTTTT
- TRBJ1-6 - TRBV18 CASSSQEYNSPLHF TGTGCCAGCTCAAGTCAGGAGTATAATTCACCCCTCCACTTT
- TRBJ1-5 few TRBV18 CASSPESNQPQHF TGTGCCAGCTCACCCGAGAGCAATCAGCCCCAGCATTTT
- TRBJ2-2 - TRBV11-2 CASSLSNTGELFF TGTGCCAGCAGCTTATCGAACACCGGGGAGCTGTTTTTT
TRBD2 TRBJ2-1 - TRBV28 CASSSPSGNTYNEQFF TGTGCCAGCAGTTCGCCTAGCGGGAATACTTACAATGAGCAGTTCTTC
- TRBJ2-7 once TRBV5-6 CASSTRQLRDYEQYF TGTGCCAGCAGCACCAGACAGTTACGGGACTACGAGCAGTACTTC
- TRBJ2-7 - TRBV4-3 CASSQLRQGPYEQYF TGCGCCAGCAGTCAACTCAGGCAGGGCCCCTACGAGCAGTACTTC
TRBD1 TRBJ2-7 few TRBV2 CASSDLQGVYEQYF TGTGCCAGCAGTGATTTACAGGGGGTTTACGAGCAGTACTTC
TRBD2 TRBJ2-1 - TRBV5-1 CASSGGLAGSSYNEQFF TGCGCCAGCAGCGGTGGACTAGCGGGATCGTCCTACAATGAGCAGTTCTTC
- TRBJ2-5 - TRBV21-1 CASPRDPGEETQYF TGTGCCAGCCCCCGGGACCCGGGGGAAGAGACCCAGTACTTC
TRBD2 TRBJ2-7 - TRBV5-1 CASSLDGTSGYEQYF TGCGCCAGCAGCTTGGATGGGACTAGCGGTTACGAGCAGTACTTC
- TRBJ1-2 - TRBV6-6 CASSKQGDGYTF TGTGCCAGCTCGAAGCAGGGTGATGGCTACACCTTC
TRBD1 TRBJ2-4 - TRBV19 CASSIDLTGNWNIQYF TGTGCCAGTAGTATAGACCTGACAGGGAATTGGAACATTCAGTACTTC
TRBD2 TRBJ2-7 - TRBV7-9 CASSLGGVAGANEQYF TGTGCCAGCAGCTTAGGTGGAGTAGCGGGAGCCAACGAGCAGTACTTC
- TRBJ2-2 - TRBV29-1 CSVATGSNTGELFF TGCAGCGTTGCGACGGGGAGTAACACCGGGGAGCTGTTTTTT
- TRBJ1-1 - TRBV7-3 CASSPWEGTEAFF TGTGCCAGCAGCCCGTGGGAGGGGACAGAAGCTTTCTTT
- TRBJ1-4 - TRBV28 CASSLGVFGGSTNEKLFF TGTGCCAGCAGTTTAGGGGTCTTCGGTGGGTCAACTAATGAAAAACTGTTTTTT
TRBD2 TRBJ2-7 - TRBV6-5 CASSDQRGGRNEQYF TGTGCCAGCAGCGACCAGCGGGGAGGGCGGAACGAGCAGTACTTC